This TCR beta chain was obtained from a study of blood T cell repertoires in COVID-19. As for the study in general: Acute-phase and convalescent COVID-19 samples originated in the United States, Italy and Spain.

The CDR3 loop spans 15 amino acids. The junction had 8 bases not matched to a gene; V was cut back by 4 bases and J by 4 bases. Germline V lookup: CDR1 MDHEN, CDR2 SYDVKM. Original processing notes: Amplification of reference gene primers provided the estimated nucleated cell counts. Clones were read by immunoSEQ multiplex PCR, and TCRdb kept only the in-frame ones, dropping some. V and J calls plus clone size are reproduced from that table; the DNA served to infer D and trimming. The data contain 150,000 to 200,000 clones, approximately 85% of them singletons. The clonotype originates from a woman aged 55-69 years with acute or convalescent COVID-19. The source material was peripheral blood. The chain joins TRBV28 to TRBJ1-2; 8 nucleotides match TRBD1. CDR3 DNA sequence: TGTGCCAGCAGTTATGGACAGGGAGACGTCTATGGCTACACCTTC. Protein sequence: CASSYGQGDVYGYTF.